The 11 T cell receptor beta chains reported below all come from one sample, sequenced in a study of siplizumab effects on memory and regulatory T cells. Here immunoSEQ multiplex PCR was the method, and the copy in TCRdb shows in-frame clones only, minus some. The profile shows 90,000 to 120,000 clones, 85% to 95% of them singletons. Sequenced material: Tregs sorted from blood. The receptors stem from a human donor in good health.

V usage is TRBV11-2 and J usage is TRBJ1-2; TRBD1 matches at 7 bases. This CDR3 comprises 15 residues. Germline V gene sequence: CDR1 SGHAT, CDR2 FQNNGV. The V segment lost 5 bases and the J segment 4 bases; nucleotides outside the gene matches: 10. As DNA, the CDR3 is TGTGCCAGCAGCCCCGCGGTTAGGGGGCCCTATGGCTACACCTTC. This codes for CASSPAVRGPYGYTF.

The chain links TRBV6-5 to TRBJ1-2; D remains ambiguous. The CDR3 is 14 residues long. V lost 4 bases and J lost 8, with 17 bases in between. Germline V CDR1 and CDR2: MNHEY, SVGAGI. CDR3 nucleotides: TGTGCCAGCAGTTCCCCCAATCTTCGGAACGGCTACACCTTC. Its translation is CASSSPNLRNGYTF.

The V call is TRBV5-4, the J call TRBJ1-1, with D maybe TRBD1 (6 bases). V dropped 1 base and J dropped 11 bases, with 18 bases sitting between them. Germline V gives CDR1 SGHNT, CDR2 YYREEE (reference sequence). CDR3 size: 14 residues. CDR3 in DNA: TGTGCCAGCAGCTTGCCTGGGGTATGGCAGGGGGCTTTCTTT. Encoded protein: CASSLPGVWQGAFF. Full variable domain (remainder filled in from reference TRBV5-4 and TRBJ1-1): ETGVTQSPTHLIKTRGQQVTLRCSSQSGHNTVSWYQQALGQGPQFIFQYYREEENGRGNFPPRFSGLQFPNYSSELNVNALELDDSALYLCASSLPGVWQGAFFGQGTRLTVV.

J is TRBJ2-1 and V is TRBV19; 12 bases are a match to TRBD2. J gave up 8 bases and V 3 bases, and 5 bases lay outside the gene matches. CDR1 and CDR2 (germline): LNHDA, SQIVND (reference sequence). The CDR3 has 15 amino acids. The DNA of the CDR3 is TGTGCCAGTAGTATGACTAGCGGGGGACGGCATGAGCAGTTCTTC. Amino acids: CASSMTSGGRHEQFF.

This sequence joins TRBV9 and TRBJ2-7, with TRBD2 matching over 8 bases. The CDR3 runs to 17 residues. The germline V gene has CDR1 SGDLS and CDR2 YYNGEE. V dropped 3 bases and J dropped 2; count of bases not matched to a gene: 13. The CDR3 DNA follows: TGTGCCAGCAGCGCCACCTCCGGGGGGGCTGGGACCTACGAGCAGTACTTC. It yields the protein CASSATSGGAGTYEQYF.

V and J are TRBV10-3 and TRBJ1-4, with D perhaps TRBD1 (5 bases). Deletions cut 0 bases from V and 7 bases from J, with 15 bases between. This CDR3 region has 16 residues. CDR1 is ENHRY, CDR2 SYGVKD, per germline. The CDR3 spells CAISESTGTYVEKLFF. DNA for the CDR3: TGTGCCATCAGTGAGTCTACCGGGACGTATGTTGAAAAACTGTTTTTT.

The gene calls are TRBV28 and TRBJ2-7; TRBD1 aligns across 7 bases. Germline trimming cut 2 bases from V and 3 bases from J; bases unmatched to any gene: 4. There are 14 residues in the CDR3. Germline values: CDR1 MDHEN, CDR2 SYDVKM. As DNA, the CDR3 is TGTGCCAGCAGTTTAGAGGGGGCCATCTACGAGCAGTACTTC. Protein: CASSLEGAIYEQYF.

The chain couples TRBV19 to TRBJ2-7; D possibly corresponds to TRBD2 (5 bases). Germline CDR1 and CDR2: LNHDA and SQIVND (reference sequence). Trimming cost V 5 bases and J 0 bases, with 11 bases left between them. The CDR3 is 14 residues long. In DNA form, the CDR3 reads TGTGCCAGTAGTGGTAGCGCACACTCCTACGAGCAGTACTTC. Its translation: CASSGSAHSYEQYF.

This chain uses TRBV15 with TRBJ2-1; TRBD2 aligns across 14 bases. Per germline, CDR1 LNHNV and CDR2 YYDKDF (reference sequence). The CDR3 runs to 19 residues. Losses at the gene ends were 1 base for V and 8 bases for J; bases not matched to a gene: 13. CDR3 DNA: TGTGCCACCAGCAGAGCAGAATTCCGACTAGCGGGAGGGCCCGATGAGCAGTTCTTC. Translation gives CATSRAEFRLAGGPDEQFF.

The V and J genes are TRBV5-6 and TRBJ1-5; D not certain. Germline CDR1 is SGHDT and CDR2 is YYEEEE. The CDR3 runs to 13 residues. V was shortened by 0 bases and J by 6 bases, with 7 bases between the two germline ends. The CDR3 DNA follows: TGTGCCAGCAGCTTGGAATGGGGTCAGCCCCAGCATTTT. This translates into CASSLEWGQPQHF.

The rearrangement joins TRBV5-1 to TRBJ2-5; either TRBD1 or TRBD2 may fit D (5 bases each). CDR1 SGHRS and CDR2 YFSETQ come from the germline V gene. V lost 0 bases and J 4 bases, leaving 10 bases between the germline ends. The CDR3 is 14 residues long. CDR3 residues: CASSLGSRGETQYF. The CDR3 coding sequence is TGCGCCAGCAGCTTGGGATCGAGGGGAGAGACCCAGTACTTC.